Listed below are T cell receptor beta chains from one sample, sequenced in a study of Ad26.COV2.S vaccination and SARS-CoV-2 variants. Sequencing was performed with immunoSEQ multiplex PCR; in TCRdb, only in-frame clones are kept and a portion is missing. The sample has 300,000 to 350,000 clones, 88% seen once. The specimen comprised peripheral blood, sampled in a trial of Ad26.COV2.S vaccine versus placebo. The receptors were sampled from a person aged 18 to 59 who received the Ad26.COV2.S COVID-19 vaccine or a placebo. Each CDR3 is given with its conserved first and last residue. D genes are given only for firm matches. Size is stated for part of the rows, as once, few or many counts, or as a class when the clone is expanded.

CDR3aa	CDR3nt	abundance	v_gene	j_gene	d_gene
CASKSGTSGTGELFF	TGTGCCAGTAAGAGTGGGACTAGCGGGACCGGGGAGCTGTTTTTT	-	TRBV19	TRBJ2-2	TRBD2
CASSGRQGPPNTEAFF	TGTGCCAGCTCCGGGCGACAGGGCCCCCCGAACACTGAAGCTTTCTTT	-	TRBV19	TRBJ1-1	TRBD1
CASSEGRGYYGYTF	TGTGCCAGCAGTGAGGGCAGGGGGTACTATGGCTACACCTTC	-	TRBV25-1	TRBJ1-2	TRBD1
CASSSGRLHNEQFF	TGTGCCAGCAGTTCCGGGAGATTGCACAATGAGCAGTTCTTC	-	TRBV6-2/TRBV6-3	TRBJ2-1	-
CASSARTGGAYEQYF	TGCGCCAGCAGCGCACGGACAGGGGGCGCATACGAGCAGTACTTC	-	TRBV4-3	TRBJ2-7	TRBD1
CASSEGWLGQGYTF	TGTGCCAGCAGTGAAGGCTGGTTGGGACAGGGCTACACCTTC	once	TRBV7-3	TRBJ1-2	TRBD1
CASGGVMNTEAFF	TGTGCCAGCGGGGGGGTAATGAACACTGAAGCTTTCTTT	-	TRBV9	TRBJ1-1	-
CASSTYSPLHF	TGTGCCAGCAGCACTTATTCACCCCTCCACTTT	-	TRBV7-9	TRBJ1-6	-
CASSFGGETQYF	TGTGCCAGCAGTTTCGGGGGGGAGACCCAGTACTTC	-	TRBV28	TRBJ2-5	TRBD2
CASSSPSLGMETQYF	TGTGCCAGCAGCTCCCCCAGTCTAGGTATGGAGACCCAGTACTTC	-	TRBV7-9	TRBJ2-5	-
CSDWGDRASHEQYF	TGCAGCGACTGGGGGGACAGGGCGTCCCACGAGCAGTACTTC	-	TRBV29-1	TRBJ2-7	TRBD1
CASSVDNRLNTEAFF	TGTGCCAGCAGCGTAGATAACAGATTGAACACTGAAGCTTTCTTT	-	TRBV9	TRBJ1-1	-
CASSLAQRSTDTQYF	TGTGCCAGCAGCTTGGCGCAGAGGAGCACAGATACGCAGTATTTT	-	TRBV5-4	TRBJ2-3	-
CASNPGQGRIHEQYF	TGTGCCAGCAACCCGGGACAGGGAAGGATCCACGAGCAGTACTTC	few	TRBV28	TRBJ2-7	TRBD1
CASTRDYYGYTF	TGTGCCAGCACGAGGGACTACTATGGCTACACCTTC	-	TRBV9	TRBJ1-2	-
CASSSLQGPLGQPQHF	TGTGCCAGCAGTTCCTTGCAGGGTCCCTTAGGGCAGCCCCAGCATTTT	-	TRBV6-2/TRBV6-3	TRBJ1-5	-
CASHSASNQPQHF	TGTGCCAGCCATTCAGCCTCCAATCAGCCCCAGCATTTT	-	TRBV6-5	TRBJ1-5	-
CAWGQGAPKNIQYF	TGTGCCTGGGGACAGGGGGCGCCCAAAAACATTCAGTACTTC	-	TRBV30	TRBJ2-4	TRBD1
CAWGGSQNEQFF	TGTGCCTGGGGAGGTAGTCAGAATGAGCAGTTCTTC	-	TRBV30	TRBJ2-1	-
CASSYSNSGANVLTF	TGTGCCAGCAGTTACTCAAACTCTGGGGCCAACGTCCTGACTTTC	-	TRBV6-2/TRBV6-3	TRBJ2-6	-
CASSPRPGRDSYNEQFF	TGTGCCAGCAGCCCCCGGCCCGGCCGTGACTCCTACAATGAGCAGTTCTTC	-	TRBV7-3	TRBJ2-1	-
CASSRTSGPWEFF	TGTGCCAGCAGTCGGACTAGCGGGCCATGGGAGTTCTTC	-	TRBV6-5	TRBJ2-1	TRBD2
CASSQGDTQNTQYF	TGTGCCAGCAGCCAAGGGGACACTCAGAATACGCAGTATTTT	-	TRBV4-2	TRBJ2-3	-
CASSQEWEVSETQYF	TGTGCCAGCAGCCAAGAGTGGGAGGTGTCGGAGACCCAGTACTTC	few	TRBV3-1/TRBV3-2	TRBJ2-5	-
CSAGQKNSPLHF	TGCAGCGCGGGACAGAAAAATTCACCCCTCCACTTT	-	TRBV29-1	TRBJ1-6	TRBD1
CASSDLAGRDTQYF	TGTGCCAGCAGTGACCTAGCGGGGCGGGATACGCAGTATTTT	-	TRBV2	TRBJ2-3	TRBD2
CASIPDRSGNTIYF	TGTGCCAGTATCCCGGACAGGTCTGGAAACACCATATATTTT	-	TRBV19	TRBJ1-3	TRBD1
CASSGTGRSNQPQHF	TGTGCCAGCAGCGGAACGGGAAGAAGCAATCAGCCCCAGCATTTT	-	TRBV7-2	TRBJ1-5	-
CAWTITGPSGYTF	TGTGCCTGGACCATAACGGGCCCGAGTGGCTACACCTTC	-	TRBV30	TRBJ1-2	-
CASSPDWNSPLHF	TGTGCCAGCAGCCCTGACTGGAATTCACCCCTCCACTTT	-	TRBV13	TRBJ1-6	-
CASSLEVRETQYF	TGTGCCAGCAGCTTAGAAGTGCGGGAGACCCAGTACTTC	-	TRBV11-2	TRBJ2-5	-
CASSEASTNYGYTF	TGTGCCAGCAGTGAAGCGAGTACTAACTATGGCTACACCTTC	-	TRBV2	TRBJ1-2	-
CASSVGAMVEKLFF	TGTGCCAGCAGCGTAGGGGCGATGGTTGAAAAACTGTTTTTT	-	TRBV9	TRBJ1-4	-
CASSPGGTSSSYEQYF	TGCGCCAGCAGCCCCGGTGGGACCTCAAGCTCCTACGAGCAGTACTTC	-	TRBV5-1	TRBJ2-7	-
CASSLIDEQYF	TGTGCCAGCAGCTTGATTGACGAGCAGTACTTC	-	TRBV7-2	TRBJ2-7	-
CASRDSYEQYF	TGTGCCAGCAGGGACAGCTACGAGCAGTACTTC	-	TRBV28	TRBJ2-7	-
CASSQVLTSGGGNEQFF	TGCGCCAGCAGCCAAGTTTTAACTAGCGGGGGGGGCAATGAGCAGTTCTTC	-	TRBV4-3	TRBJ2-1	TRBD2
CASSQDEQSFPLHF	TGTGCCAGCAGCCAAGATGAACAGTCCTTCCCCCTCCACTTT	-	TRBV4-2	TRBJ1-6	-
CASSLSGVGRNEKLFF	TGTGCCAGCAGCCTGTCCGGGGTAGGCCGGAATGAAAAACTGTTTTTT	-	TRBV4-2	TRBJ1-4	-
CSVNPGTGGEVKLFF	TGCAGCGTAAACCCCGGGACAGGGGGCGAAGTAAAACTGTTTTTT	-	TRBV29-1	TRBJ1-4	TRBD1
CASSGQFSLGSPLHF	TGTGCCAGCAGTGGACAGTTTTCTTTGGGCTCACCCCTCCACTTT	-	TRBV25-1	TRBJ1-6	-
CASSVTGLLSGELFF	TGTGCCAGCAGCGTGACAGGGTTACTATCCGGGGAGCTGTTTTTT	-	TRBV5-4	TRBJ2-2	TRBD1
CASSDGQSNTGELFF	TGTGCCAGCAGTGACGGACAATCGAACACCGGGGAGCTGTTTTTT	-	TRBV6-1	TRBJ2-2	-
CASSQESGTVDQPQHF	TGCGCCAGCAGCCAAGAATCGGGGACAGTGGATCAGCCCCAGCATTTT	-	TRBV4-1	TRBJ1-5	TRBD1
CASSKEQGAKETQYF	TGTGCCAGCAGCAAAGAACAGGGGGCGAAAGAGACCCAGTACTTC	-	TRBV21-1	TRBJ2-5	-
CASSLRTGGANGELFF	TGTGCCAGTAGTTTACGGACAGGGGGCGCAAACGGGGAGCTGTTTTTT	few	TRBV19	TRBJ2-2	TRBD1